This T cell receptor (beta chain) was captured in a study of blood T cell repertoires in COVID-19. Looking at the study overall: The United States, Italy and Spain were the sources of the acute and convalescent COVID-19 samples. The analysed material was cDNA or gDNA that came from T cells, B-cell-depleted T cells, or PBMCs.

The repertoire was sequenced with immunoSEQ multiplex PCR; TCRdb's copy has only in-frame clones and lacks some. The repertoire consists of 180,000 or so clones, with around 85% occurring once and the leading ten covering roughly 11%. V gave up 6 bases and J gave up 4 bases, with 10 bases separating them. This CDR3 has 13 amino acids. CDR1 is MNHNY and CDR2 is SVGAGI in the germline V gene (reference sequence). This TCR came from a human donor with active or convalescent COVID-19. The donor label of this sample is uncertain. J is TRBJ2-1 and V is TRBV6-6; D ambiguous. What was sequenced was peripheral blood. CDR3 DNA: TGTGCCAGCAGCCCTACAGAGTACAATGAGCAGTTCTTC. Residues: CASSPTEYNEQFF.